This passage covers 5 T cell receptor beta chains from one sample sequenced in a study of T cell responses to AZD1222 COVID-19 vaccine. The table came from immunoSEQ multiplex PCR; TCRdb's copy has only in-frame clones and leaves some out. The data hold more than 60,000 clones, with over 75% observed a single time. The sequencing here drew on peripheral blood, taken on day 0 of AZD1222 vaccination. Source of these receptors: an adult in good health.

This chain uses TRBV10-2 with TRBJ1-2; D gene unclear. Germline V CDR1 and CDR2: WSHSY, SAAADI. This CDR3 is built from 14 residues. The ends were cut back, 2 bases at V and 2 bases at J, with 9 bases in the middle. CDR3 nucleotide sequence: TGCGCCAGCAGTGAGACAGTCCCAAACTATGGCTACACCTTC. Its protein is CASSETVPNYGYTF.

V and J are TRBV3-1 (or the pseudogene TRBV3-2) and TRBJ1-3, with D hard to call. V gave up 1 base and J gave up 3 bases, with 10 bases separating them. The CDR3 consists of 15 residues. The germline V gene encodes CDR1 LGHDT and CDR2 YNNKEL (reference sequence). The CDR3 DNA follows: TGTGCCAGCAGCCAAGGGAGGGCCCATGGAAACACCATATATTTT. This translates into CASSQGRAHGNTIYF.

This clone was observed a single time. This chain links TRBV5-4 with TRBJ2-3; D gene uncertain. The CDR3 has 14 amino acids. Trimming cost V 4 bases and J 4 bases, with 13 bases left between them. Germline lookup yields CDR1 SGHNT and CDR2 YYREEE (reference sequence). CDR3 nucleotides: TGTGCCAGCAGCCTCGCCGGGCCAGCAGATACGCAGTATTTT. This sequence encodes CASSLAGPADTQYF.

V is TRBV7-2 and J is TRBJ1-6; the match to TRBD1 covers 7 bases. Germline V CDR1 and CDR2: SGHTA, FQGNSA. The ends lost 1 base at V and 8 bases at J; junction bases unmatched: 2. This CDR3 is 14 amino acids long. The CDR3 here is CASSLVDRDSPLHF. The DNA of the CDR3 is TGTGCCAGCAGCTTAGTAGACAGGGATTCACCCCTCCACTTT.

CDR3 coding DNA: TGCGCCAGCAGCCAGGACAGGATGGGCGAAAAACTGTTTTTT. It is translated as CASSQDRMGEKLFF. This chain links TRBV5-1 with TRBJ1-4; the match to TRBD1 covers 7 bases. The CDR3 contains 14 residues. V lost 4 bases, J lost 8 bases, and 8 bases stayed unmatched. Per germline, CDR1 SGHRS and CDR2 YFSETQ.